This T cell receptor beta chain was recovered during a study of CD8 T cells in Susac syndrome. Study overall: There were Susac syndrome patients who were therapy-naive at blood draw, others on corticosteroids, and others on intravenous immunoglobulin alone.

Random hexamers were used to reverse transcribe the RNA input (about 0.5 to 1 ug). TCRdb passed the immunoSEQ multiplex PCR reads through MiXCR, listing each CDR3 protein once. This sample carries around 200,000 distinct CDR3 sequences, 85% to 95% of them seen once, and the ten largest clones take around 0.16%. The ends were cut back, 1 base at V and 1 base at J, with 10 bases in the middle. Germline V gives CDR1 MGHRA, CDR2 YSYEKL. This CDR3 region has 15 residues. This clonotype has just one count. The V and J genes are TRBV4-1 and TRBJ1-1, with D hard to call. Specimen: CD8+ T cells from PBMCs. The clonotype comes from a human donor with Susac syndrome. The CDR3 nucleotides read TGCGCCAGCAGCCAAGGAAGGACGGGGAACACTGAAGCTTTCTTT. This sequence encodes CASSQGRTGNTEAFF.